This T cell receptor beta chain was obtained from a study of cytomegalovirus exposure and HLA in healthy donors (TCRdb year 2017). Looking at the study overall: An earlier analysis of roughly 570 of the donors reported 276 Gb of sequence data and 90 million to 120 million unique TCR beta sequences obtained from 180 million or so T cells. An earlier analysis of around 580 of the donors used high-throughput TCR beta sequencing to judge whether each TCR beta V gene segment behaved as functional or pseudogenic. To predict cytomegalovirus infection status, the study combined high-throughput TCR immunosequencing, statistical association of individual TCRs with disease status, and machine learning. Typing coverage differed by locus: A, B, C, DRB1 and DQB1 were typed in roughly 620-640 donors, DQA1 in roughly 500, DPA1 in 600 to 610, and DPB1 in 450 to 480. A later analysis re-examined previously published TCR beta repertoires from about 670 donors and added high-resolution HLA genotyping to investigate patterns of TCR occurrence. Rather than drawing on any new phenotypic data, the later analysis identified candidate immune exposures from TCR beta sequences and the way those sequences occurred across donors. HLA typing covered class I and class II loci at four-digit resolution. The T cell repertoires of 666 subjects were profiled by immunosequencing and related to cytomegalovirus serostatus. Every discovery cohort repertoire had been produced on one sequencing platform. Among about 400 genotyped donors of the cohort, an average of approximately 240,000 unique TCR beta nucleotide sequences was sequenced per donor, of which about 19% were non-productive. Approximately 310 gigabases of sequencing data and around 87 million unique TCR sequences were included in an early release covering several hundred HLA-typed donors. Genome-wide SNP genotypes for about 65% of the 666 donors were used in a later genetic analysis, which treated that subset as a discovery cohort. Donor age, sex, ethnicity and CMV serostatus were compiled alongside the repertoire data. The study aimed to test whether signatures of past pathogen exposure could be identified by cataloging public T cell receptors. Along with the roughly 670-subject first cohort, a separate validation cohort of over a hundred different subjects was used. Several DR-DQ haplotypes were handled as single units for association and clustering because linkage in the cohort was strong. Among the roughly 380 genotyped donors, around 81% belonged to the genetic ancestry cluster associated with self-reported Caucasian donors. The paper's findings and limits, for the study overall: For the cohort, immune exposure information was limited to CMV serostatus. Because counts were too low, about 18 rarely observed V segments, including chromosome 9 orphons, were left out of the earlier analysis of 587 of the donors. In a later analysis, HLA-associated TCR beta chains showed more clonal expansion and lower generation probabilities than non-associated chains that were equally common. HLA typing was unavailable for some donors at each locus, so association tests used only the typed subset. When HLA alleles, especially DR and DQ, strongly co-occurred, TCR associations were difficult to assign to individual alleles. In the study, approximately 150 TCR beta chains were listed as associated with cytomegalovirus. Linkage disequilibrium might explain the correlated functional status among segregating V segments, but an unknown experimental factor could not be ruled out. The presence/absence analyses assumed that sequencing depth was roughly uniform across donors, and that assumption may not be true. While some public TCRs were present in many individuals, most TCR sequences turned up only very rarely across donors. The cohort was sequenced for TCR beta chains only, and without alpha or paired-chain data the features that could be detected were limited. The classifier was reported to diagnose cytomegalovirus status with high specificity and sensitivity in both the original cohort and the validation cohort. According to a later analysis, parvovirus B19, influenza, CMV and Epstein-Barr virus appeared linked to several top co-occurrence clusters. A further reported finding was that TCR beta sequences accurately predicted the HLA-A and HLA-B alleles for most subjects in the first cohort. A few of the identified cytomegalovirus-associated TCR beta chains were confirmed in vitro to be specific for cytomegalovirus antigens. At a false discovery rate of 0.05, a later analysis linked about 16,000 TCR beta sequences to specific HLA alleles. It was suggested by the authors that the approach could potentially be generalized to other disease states and immunological phenotypes. Some IMGT-functional V segments, including TRBV6-2 and TRBV6-3, could not be distinguished by the 87-base-pair reads and were therefore excluded. A later analysis found that most CMV-associated TCR beta chains appeared HLA-restricted, with HLA associations seemingly driven largely by CMV exposure. In a later genetic analysis, fewer N-insertions in productive TCRs were reported among donors in an Asian-associated ancestry cluster than the 666-donor mean. In a later genetic analysis, a missense DCLRE1C variant was associated with V-gene and J-gene trimming of TCR beta chains, and the association was replicated in an independent cohort. A later analysis found that TCR association rates varied across HLA loci, with DRB1 alleles showing the most associated TCRs and HLA-C alleles the fewest. The sequencing pipeline was judged likely to have produced a cluster of highly shared sequence variants as a technical artifact. Broadly in line with IMGT annotations, most TCR beta V segments showed up in productive rearrangements about 87% or about 30% of the time in an earlier analysis of 587 of the donors.

Library preparation was by the immunoSEQ multiplex PCR assay. For the multiplex PCR, a mixture combining 60 forward primers for TCR Vbeta segments and 13 reverse primers for TCR Jbeta segments was used. The CDR3 region of rearranged TCR beta genes was amplified from genomic DNA by a multiplex PCR assay. The amplified TCR beta libraries were sequenced on the Illumina HiSeq System as 87-base-pair reads. The source study handled its data this way. In a later analysis, tens of millions of unique TCR beta chains were counted across the roughly 670 repertoires, and about 9.9 million of these chains were shared by at least two donors. A nearest-neighbor algorithm error-corrected the raw reads and collapsed the reads into unique sequences, merging closely related sequences to remove PCR and sequencing errors. Alignment of CDR3 sequences to IMGT reference sequences was used to assign V, D and J gene segments. For a sequence to be retained, a match of at least six nucleotides to both a V gene segment and a J gene segment was required. A rearrangement counted as productive if the CDR3 had no stop codons and remained in frame with V and J, and every other rearrangement counted as non-productive. CDR3 was defined according to IMGT convention as the region running from the second conserved V-encoded cysteine to the conserved J-encoded phenylalanine. In an earlier analysis of approximately 500 of the donors, sequences lacking an unambiguous match to a single V gene segment were excluded. An earlier analysis of a few hundred of the donors classified V segments as functional when productive rearrangements were above 56.7% and as segregating when the standard deviation between donors was above 5%. To diagnose cytomegalovirus status from the catalog of TCR beta chain sequences, a statistical classification framework was built. In a later analysis, TCR nucleotide sequences were compared against IMGT/GENE-DB human TR gene sequences so that V and J genes could be assigned. In a later analysis, CDR3 sequences and most-parsimonious VDJ recombination scenarios were assigned using the TCRdist pipeline. In a later analysis, every TCR beta chain was defined by the combination of its CDR3 amino acid sequence and its V-gene family, and reads without a unique V-gene family were dropped. A later analysis removed 550 to 650 highly shared, low-generation-probability nucleotide sequences to deal with suspected cross-contamination and a sequencing artifact. In a later analysis, a clonal expansion index was calculated for each public chain from normalized within-repertoire ranks of inferred template counts. In a later analysis, generation probabilities were computed with a VDJ recombination model fitted to out-of-frame rearrangements, and the resulting probabilities were checked against IGoR. A later analysis scored TCR-TCR, TCR-HLA and TCR-CMV co-occurrence with hypergeometric tests, applying a repertoire-size bias correction to TCR pairs. To estimate false discovery rates, a later analysis permuted the HLA or CMV assignments 20 times. In a later analysis, co-occurring TCRs were grouped using DBSCAN, and TCRdist sequence similarity was added for clustering within HLA-allele-positive subsets. For co-occurrence clustering, repertoires with fewer than 30,000 or more than 120,000 public chains were excluded, along with five repertoires with anomalous nucleotide sharing. TCRdb took over this immuneACCESS table, retaining in-frame rearrangements with V and J assigned. Such tables are incomplete; in checked studies, under half of the missing clones stem from an unresolved V gene, and the remainder is unexplained. The D gene and trimming were derived from the DNA, and the V and J assignments and clone size from that table. This sample has about 210,000 clones in its table, and roughly 79% of those were observed once. 1.5% to 2% of the sample goes to the ten largest clones.

Sequences SGHRS (CDR1) and YFSETQ (CDR2) are obtained from the germline V gene. Here V drops 4 bases and J drops 3 bases, and the junction holds 6 bases not matched to any gene. From its cysteine to its phenylalanine, the CDR3 spans 14 amino acids. Left in the record is the CDR3 DNA by itself, 42 bases read in frame from the first base. The cohort consisted of hundreds of healthy bone marrow donors. At the time of sampling, all cohort members were nominally healthy, though unrecorded immune exposures were likely present. The donor tested CMV seronegative and was one of the 352 seronegative cohort members. A peripheral blood sample was collected from each donor, and TCR beta sequencing was performed on peripheral blood mononuclear cells. The Qiagen DNeasy Blood Extraction Kit was used to extract genomic DNA from the blood cell samples. Remarks on this clone: Its antigen specificity is not known. No quality values exist for individual bases; no much larger clone is one base distant.

Recombination joined TRBV5-1 with TRBJ2-7; 8 central bases correspond to TRBD1. This receptor was taken from a male donor in good health and CMV-seronegative. Sequenced: PBMCs. The DNA sequence is given as TGCGCCAGCAGCCCGACAGGGGAACTCTACGAGCAGTACTTC. This encodes CASSPTGELYEQYF.